This is a list of T cell receptor beta chains from one sample in a study of PD-1 blockade in classical Hodgkin lymphoma. The repertoire was sequenced with immunoSEQ multiplex PCR; TCRdb's copy has only in-frame clones and lacks some. Of more than 2,500 clones in the sample, approximately 70% were seen once. Sequenced here: CD8+ T cells from blood, sampled at baseline. These TCRs come from a human donor with classical Hodgkin lymphoma. Both conserved end residues are part of each CDR3. A D gene is named only where the DNA matches it firmly. Clone size appears in some rows only: once, few, many, or a class for an expanded clone.

few	TRBV7-9	TRBJ1-2	-	TGTGCCAGCAGCTTATATGGGGGAGTTGATGGCTACACCTTC	CASSLYGGVDGYTF
-	TRBV4-1	TRBJ2-5	-	TGCGCCAGCAGCTATCAAGGGCAAGAGACCCAGTACTTC	CASSYQGQETQYF
-	TRBV7-9	TRBJ2-3	-	TGTGCCAGCAGCTCCCGGGACATTCTGACAGATACGCAGTATTTT	CASSSRDILTDTQYF
-	TRBV27	TRBJ2-2	TRBD2	TGTGCCAGCATGCCCGGGACTAGCGGAAACACCGGGGAGCTGTTTTTT	CASMPGTSGNTGELFF
-	TRBV11-2	TRBJ2-5	-	TGTGCCAGCAGCCCGGGGGAGGTTTGGCTAGAGACCCAGTACTTC	CASSPGEVWLETQYF
-	TRBV28	TRBJ2-2	-	TGTGCCAGCGGTTCCTGGACAGGGAGGGCCGGGGAGCTGTTTTTT	CASGSWTGRAGELFF
few	TRBV4-1	TRBJ1-2	-	TGCGCCAGCAGCCCCGGCTTTACAGGGCCCTATGGCTACACCTTC	CASSPGFTGPYGYTF
-	TRBV30	TRBJ2-1	-	TGTGCCTGGAGTGTCAACTACAATGAGCAGTTCTTC	CAWSVNYNEQFF
-	TRBV13	TRBJ1-1	TRBD1	TGTGCCAGCAGCCTCGCCGGGACAGGGTTGACTGAAGCTTTCTTT	CASSLAGTGLTEAFF
-	TRBV25-1	TRBJ2-2	-	TGTGCCAGCAGTTGGGTAACCGGGGAGCTGTTTTTT	CASSWVTGELFF
-	TRBV4-1	TRBJ1-6	TRBD1	TGCGCCAGCAGCCAAGTAAACAGGGGTTTAGGATCACCCCTCCACTTT	CASSQVNRGLGSPLHF
few	TRBV30	TRBJ1-1	-	TGTGCCTGGAAGTCTGTCGGAACTGAAGCTTTCTTT	CAWKSVGTEAFF
-	TRBV5-6	TRBJ1-6	-	TGTGCCAGCAGCCAGTACAGGAATTCACCCCTCCACTTT	CASSQYRNSPLHF
-	TRBV2	TRBJ1-1	TRBD1	TGTGCCAGCAGCGAACCCGGGACAGCCATGAACACTGAAGCTTTCTTT	CASSEPGTAMNTEAFF
few	TRBV7-9	TRBJ2-3	-	TGTGCCAGCAGCCTTTGGGACACAGATACGCAGTATTTT	CASSLWDTDTQYF
-	TRBV6-4	TRBJ2-5	-	TGTGCCAGCAGTGACTCGATGAGGCGGGGCACGCAAGAGACCCAGTACTTC	CASSDSMRRGTQETQYF
-	TRBV28	TRBJ2-7	-	TGTGCCAGCAGCCACCGGTACGAGCAGTACTTC	CASSHRYEQYF
-	TRBV9	TRBJ2-3	-	TGTGCCAGCACTGCGGATCTGACAGATACGCAGTATTTT	CASTADLTDTQYF
-	TRBV7-2	TRBJ2-5	-	TGTGCCAGCAGCTCCACAGGGGTCCGGGGGGAGACCCAGTACTTC	CASSSTGVRGETQYF
once	TRBV7-2	TRBJ2-5	-	TGTGCCAGCACCGGCAGGGTTTTTGGCCAAGAGACCCAGTACTTC	CASTGRVFGQETQYF
once	TRBV27	TRBJ1-6	-	TGTGCCAGCGGGCCAAGGGACGTCAATTCACCCCTCCACTTT	CASGPRDVNSPLHF
large	TRBV25-1	TRBJ2-7	-	TGTGCCAGCAGTGTAGGCGATTCCTACGAGCAGTACTTC	CASSVGDSYEQYF
-	TRBV7-9	TRBJ2-7	-	TGTGCCAGCAGCCCTTGGGACAACTCCTACGAGCAGTACTTC	CASSPWDNSYEQYF
once	TRBV27	TRBJ1-1	-	TGTGCCAGCAGCACAGGGTACACTGAAGCTTTCTTT	CASSTGYTEAFF
-	TRBV7-7	TRBJ1-1	-	TGTGCCAGCAGCCCAGCAGGGAGTACTGAAGCTTTCTTT	CASSPAGSTEAFF
once	TRBV27	TRBJ1-1	-	TGTGCCAGCAGTTTAAGGGGGGATAAAGCTTTCTTT	CASSLRGDKAFF
once	TRBV7-2	TRBJ2-7	-	TGTGCCAGCAGCCCCTCCTCGGGGGTGAACTACGAGCAGTACTTC	CASSPSSGVNYEQYF
-	TRBV6-4	TRBJ2-6	-	TGTGCCAGCAGTGACTCTGGGGCCAACGTCCTGACTTTC	CASSDSGANVLTF
-	TRBV28	TRBJ1-1	-	TGTGCCAGCAGTTTGGGGAGGACCGCAGCTTTCTTT	CASSLGRTAAFF
-	TRBV7-3	TRBJ2-3	-	TGTGCCAGCAGCTTGACGAATAAACCAGATACGCAGTATTTT	CASSLTNKPDTQYF
-	TRBV6-5	TRBJ2-5	-	TGTGCCAGCAGCAAAAGGGTGCAAGAGACCCAGTACTTC	CASSKRVQETQYF
-	TRBV5-3	TRBJ1-2	-	TGTGCCAGAAGCTTGGACTATGGCTACACCTTC	CARSLDYGYTF
-	TRBV19	TRBJ2-3	TRBD1	TGTGCCTGCCGGGACAGGGGAGTCCAGCCTGGCGCAGATACGCAGTATTTT	CACRDRGVQPGADTQYF
-	TRBV9	TRBJ1-2	-	TGTGCCAGCAGCGTAGGGGGTTCTGGAGGGGCGGTCTATGGCTACACCTTC	CASSVGGSGGAVYGYTF
-	TRBV28	TRBJ1-4	TRBD1	TGTGCCAGCAGGAACTATGGGACAGGAATGTTTTTT	CASRNYGTGMFF
-	TRBV2	TRBJ2-1	-	TGTGCCAGCAGTCACGCCGCCTCCTACAATGAGCAGTTCTTC	CASSHAASYNEQFF
-	TRBV2	TRBJ1-1	-	TGTGCCAGCTTCTCTCACACTGAAGCTTTCTTT	CASFSHTEAFF
once	TRBV7-3	TRBJ2-7	TRBD1	TGTGCCAGCAGCCCTGATGGGACAGGGACCTACGAGCAGTACTTC	CASSPDGTGTYEQYF
-	TRBV9	TRBJ2-2	-	TGTGCCAGCAGCGTAGGGGGAACCGGGGAGCTGTTTTTT	CASSVGGTGELFF
-	TRBV29-1	TRBJ2-5	-	TGCAGCGTCCCCCTGCTGGAGACCCAGTACTTC	CSVPLLETQYF
-	TRBV28	TRBJ1-2	-	TGTGCCAGCAGTCAGGGATATGGCTACACCTTC	CASSQGYGYTF
-	TRBV7-8	TRBJ2-2	TRBD2	TGTGCCAGCAGCTTAGCGTCCAGCGGGAGATCGAACACCGGGGAGCTGTTTTTT	CASSLASSGRSNTGELFF
-	TRBV7-6	TRBJ1-1	-	TGTGCCAGCAGCGCCGGGGGCAACACTGAAGCTTTCTTT	CASSAGGNTEAFF
few	TRBV4-2	TRBJ1-5	TRBD1	TGTGCCAGCAGCCAAGACCGACAGGGACGTCAGCCCCAGCATTTT	CASSQDRQGRQPQHF
few	TRBV11-2	TRBJ2-5	-	TGTGCCAGCAGGCCGGCCTTGGGGCTAGCGAAAGAGACCCAGTACTTC	CASRPALGLAKETQYF
-	TRBV4-2	TRBJ2-7	TRBD2	TGTGCCAGCAGCCCGGGACTAGCGGGAGCCTACGAGCAGTACTTC	CASSPGLAGAYEQYF
large	TRBV4-3	TRBJ1-3	-	TGCGCCAGCAGCTACAAGGGGGGAAACACCATATATTTT	CASSYKGGNTIYF
-	TRBV27	TRBJ1-1	-	TGTGCCAGCAGTTTGACAGCGAACACTGAAGCTTTCTTT	CASSLTANTEAFF
few	TRBV7-9	TRBJ2-2	-	TGTGCCAGCAGCTTCCGGGGCACGAACACCGGGGAGCTGTTTTTT	CASSFRGTNTGELFF
-	TRBV15	TRBJ2-5	-	TGTGCCACCAGCAGAGATGAAAGGGGGGTCCCATGGAGGGAGACCCAGTACTTC	CATSRDERGVPWRETQYF
-	TRBV5-5	TRBJ2-7	-	TGTGCCAGCAGCTTGACAGGTACCCGCTCCTACGAGCAGTACTTC	CASSLTGTRSYEQYF
-	TRBV10-3	TRBJ1-1	-	TGTGCCATCAGTGAGGTGGCGGGCCTCACTGAAGCTTTCTTT	CAISEVAGLTEAFF
few	TRBV19	TRBJ2-3	TRBD2	TGTGCCACTGAGGGACTAGCGGGCACAGATACGCAGTATTTT	CATEGLAGTDTQYF
-	TRBV10-2	TRBJ2-1	-	TGCGCCAGCAGGGATCGGGGTAGAGGGGCCTACAATGAGCAGTTCTTC	CASRDRGRGAYNEQFF
-	TRBV5-5	TRBJ1-1	-	TGTGCCAGCAGCCCTTGGGGGGGAGTCGTACGAAGGACTGAAGCTTTCTTT	CASSPWGGVVRRTEAFF
-	TRBV5-1	TRBJ2-3	-	TGCGCCAGCAGCTTGTCCCGGACCCTAGCAGATACGCAGTATTTT	CASSLSRTLADTQYF
-	TRBV7-9	TRBJ2-5	TRBD1	TGTGCCAGCAGCCCGGGACAGCCTAGCCAAGAGACCCAGTACTTC	CASSPGQPSQETQYF
-	TRBV5-4	TRBJ2-5	TRBD2	TGTGCCAGCAGCTTGGGGCCCCTAGCGGGAGGGCGAGAGACCCAGTACTTC	CASSLGPLAGGRETQYF